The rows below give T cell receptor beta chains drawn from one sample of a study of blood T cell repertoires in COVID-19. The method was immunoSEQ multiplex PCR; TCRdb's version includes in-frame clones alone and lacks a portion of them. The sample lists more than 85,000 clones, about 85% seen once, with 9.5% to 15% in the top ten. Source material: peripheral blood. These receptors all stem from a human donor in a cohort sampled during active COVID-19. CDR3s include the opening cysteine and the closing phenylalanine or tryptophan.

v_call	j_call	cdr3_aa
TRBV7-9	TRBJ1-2	CASSSSTGRGSYGYTF
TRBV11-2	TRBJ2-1	CASSFAPGQGVNEQFF
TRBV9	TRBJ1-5	CASSLTGLSNQPQHF
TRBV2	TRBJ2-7	CASLWTSGVDEQYF
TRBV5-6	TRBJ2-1	CASSRNIHGEQFF
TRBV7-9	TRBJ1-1	CASSLGQANTEAFF
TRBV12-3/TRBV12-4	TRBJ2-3	CASRPTTSDTQYF
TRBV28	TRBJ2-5	CASSPLGQGLETQYF
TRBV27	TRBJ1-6	CASSLMGQPNSPLHF
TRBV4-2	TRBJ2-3	CASSQELSGGGTDTQYF
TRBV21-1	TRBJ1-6	CASRPTYRGQADSPLHF
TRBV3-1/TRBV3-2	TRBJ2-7	CASSTRTGWEQYF
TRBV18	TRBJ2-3	CASSSRTSRAGTDTQYF
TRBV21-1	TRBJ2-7	CASSGAYEQYF
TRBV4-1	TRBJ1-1	CASSKRGTEAFF
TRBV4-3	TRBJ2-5	CASSQGTGWGETQYF
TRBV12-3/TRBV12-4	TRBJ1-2	CASSRQDYGYTF
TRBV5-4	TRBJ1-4	CASSFPGAPNEKLFF
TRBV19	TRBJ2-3	CASSIGPSGRYTDTQYF
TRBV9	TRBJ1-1	CASSVSSRGTEAFF
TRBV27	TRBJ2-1	CASSSLPAGGYNEQFF
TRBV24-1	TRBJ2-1	CATSDRTSGAGNEQFF
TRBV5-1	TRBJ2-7	CASRDGQTYEQYF
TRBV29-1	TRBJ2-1	CSVGPAGASHEFF
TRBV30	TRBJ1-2	CAWSPQGYGYTF
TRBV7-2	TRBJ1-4	CASSRNGGSNEKLFF
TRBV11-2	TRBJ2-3	CASSQSTDTQYF
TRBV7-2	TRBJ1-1	CASSHNGQANTEAFF
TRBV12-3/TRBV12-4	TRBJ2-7	CASRTGARDEQYF
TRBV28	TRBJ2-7	CASSPPPSGGYEQYF
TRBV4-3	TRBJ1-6	CASSQGGGLFYNSPLHF
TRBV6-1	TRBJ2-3	CASSVLANQRADTQYF
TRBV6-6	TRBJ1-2	CASSSFNRQVQHGYTF
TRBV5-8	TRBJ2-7	CASSLRGTYEQYF
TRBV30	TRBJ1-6	CAWTGQGGSPLHF
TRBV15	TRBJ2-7	CATSIDRLTEQYF
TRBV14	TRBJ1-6	CASSQEVSAAPLHF
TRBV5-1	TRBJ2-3	CASRWTIDTDTQYF
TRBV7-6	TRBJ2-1	CASSPLAGGWNEQFF
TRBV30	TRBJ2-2	CAWIPWGGRDTGELFF
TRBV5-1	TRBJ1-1	CASSMTGGETEAFF
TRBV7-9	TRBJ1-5	CASSPGATGPNQPQHF
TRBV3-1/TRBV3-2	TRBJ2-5	CASSQTQGLETQYF
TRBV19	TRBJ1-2	CASTSGQGARLGYTF
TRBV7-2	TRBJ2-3	CASSFVADTQYF
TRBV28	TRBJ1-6	CASNTIPNNSPLHF
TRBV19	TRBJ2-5	CASSRSGGPGTQYF
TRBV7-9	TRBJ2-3	CASSSLPGLADQPDTQYF
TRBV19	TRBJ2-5	CASRGLAGHQETQYF
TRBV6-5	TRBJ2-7	CASSNGQIYEQYF